The 27 T cell receptor beta chains below come from one sample, sequenced in a study of blood T cell repertoires in COVID-19. Clones were read by immunoSEQ multiplex PCR, and TCRdb kept only the in-frame ones, dropping some. This sample yields 150,000 to 200,000 clones, of which roughly four fifths are seen a single time; about 8% belongs to the top ten. The sample taken for sequencing was peripheral blood. The receptor set was obtained from a man aged 35 to 55 who had recovered from COVID-19.

CDR3: CASSYATSGAQETQYF. Here the CDR3 DNA reads TGTGCCAGCAGTTACGCGACTAGCGGGGCCCAAGAGACCCAGTACTTC. The V call is TRBV6-5, the J call TRBJ2-5, with 11 bases aligning to TRBD2. V dropped 2 bases and J dropped 1; count of bases not matched to a gene: 3. Germline V gives CDR1 MNHEY, CDR2 SVGAGI. The CDR3 is made up of 16 amino acids.

The CDR3, as DNA: TGTGCCAGCAGTTGGGGGGTCGAGCAGTACTTC. As protein: CASSWGVEQYF. This chain connects TRBV28 to TRBJ2-7; a possible D gene is TRBD2 (6 bases). The germline V and J ends were trimmed by 4 bases and 6 bases, with 7 bases remaining between them. The CDR3 sequence is 11 residues long. Germline V gene data show CDR1 as MDHEN and CDR2 as SYDVKM.

The rearrangement uses TRBV5-5 and TRBJ2-7; 7 nucleotides align to TRBD1. The ends lost 0 bases at V and 4 bases at J; junction bases unmatched: 1. This CDR3 is 13 amino acids long. Germline V gene sequence: CDR1 SGHKS, CDR2 YYEKEE (reference sequence). The CDR3 loop reads CASSLDRGYEQYF. The DNA of the CDR3 is TGTGCCAGCAGCTTGGACAGGGGTTACGAGCAGTACTTC.

The chain has TRBV29-1 and TRBJ2-1; D is perhaps TRBD2 (5 bases). Germline loops: CDR1 SQVTM, CDR2 ANQGSEA. The CDR3 has 13 amino acids. V lost 4 bases and J lost 8, with 15 bases in between. CDR3: CSVGGGKTYEQFF. The CDR3 DNA reads as TGCAGCGTTGGCGGAGGCAAGACCTATGAGCAGTTCTTC.

In its sample, this clone was seen a few times. The chain carries TRBV6-4 and TRBJ2-3; 9 nucleotides line up with TRBD1. Unmatched junction bases numbered 1, after V lost 3 bases and J lost 0 bases. The CDR3 loop spans 15 amino acids. Looked up from germline, CDR1 is MRHNA and CDR2 is SNTAGT. The CDR3 DNA is TGTGCCAGCAGTGAACAGGGGGCGAGCACAGATACGCAGTATTTT. This sequence encodes CASSEQGASTDTQYF.

The V and J genes are TRBV20-1 and TRBJ2-5; 10 bases agree with TRBD1. V dropped 3 bases and J dropped 5; count of bases not matched to a gene: 6. CDR3 length: 14 residues. From germline, CDR1 is DFQATT and CDR2 SNEGSKA (reference sequence). CDR3 nucleotide sequence: TGCAGTGCTAGTCAGACAGGGGGCCTGGAGACCCAGTACTTC. It translates to CSASQTGGLETQYF.

V is TRBV7-2 and J is TRBJ1-1; unclear D gene. The CDR3 consists of 15 residues. From germline, CDR1 is SGHTA and CDR2 FQGNSA. Trimming stripped 5 bases from V and 1 base from J, with 14 bases between. CDR3 DNA: TGTGCCAGCAGCAAAGACGGGGTAACGAACACTGAAGCTTTCTTT. Its protein is CASSKDGVTNTEAFF.

As regards this clone: The limits of the CDR3 on the DNA are not certain, so only TCRdb's listed CDR3 is given. The rearrangement joins TRBV11-2 to TRBJ2-5; the table's D gene call, TRBD2, was not cross checked with the DNA. A total of 13 residues make up the CDR3, ends included. CDR1 and CDR2 from the germline V gene are SGHAT and FQNNGV. CDR3 sequence reads: CASSLNILETQYF.

The chain has TRBV9 and TRBJ1-2, with D uncertain. CDR1 is SGDLS and CDR2 is YYNGEE in the germline V gene. This CDR3 is built from 13 residues. Deletions cut 5 bases from V and 1 base from J, with 9 bases between. CDR3 nucleotides: TGTGCCAGCAGTGAGACAAGTAACTATGGCTACACCTTC. The encoded protein is CASSETSNYGYTF.

The rearrangement uses TRBV7-2 and TRBJ2-3, with D perhaps matching TRBD1 (8 bases). The CDR3 sequence is 17 residues long. Germline CDR1 is SGHTA and CDR2 is FQGNSA. Trimming took off 4 bases at V and 2 bases at J, with 19 bases between the two ends. CDR3 in amino acids: CASSSSGTGYNTDTQYF. The CDR3 nucleotides are TGTGCCAGCAGCTCAAGCGGGACAGGATATAACACAGATACGCAGTATTTT.

The rearrangement uses TRBV7-6 and TRBJ1-3, with D unclear. Per germline, CDR1 SGHVS and CDR2 FNYEAQ. The CDR3 covers 13 residues. V was clipped by 4 bases and J by 7 bases, with 11 bases between them. The CDR3 DNA is TGTGCCAGCAGCTCCGGGGTCTGGAACACCATATATTTT. Translating gives CASSSGVWNTIYF.

The gene calls are TRBV7-6 and TRBJ1-1, with 9 bases aligning to TRBD1. Trimming at V came to 1 base and at J to 4 bases, leaving 4 bases not matched to a gene. The CDR3 has 15 amino acids. Germline V gene data show CDR1 as SGHVS and CDR2 as FNYEAQ. The CDR3 loop is CASSLEQGAGTEAFF. For the CDR3, the DNA is TGTGCCAGCAGCTTAGAACAGGGGGCTGGCACTGAAGCTTTCTTT.

This clone was counted between two and nine times. This chain links TRBV28 with TRBJ2-1; D unclear. V was trimmed by 8 bases and J by 8 bases, leaving 10 bases between them. CDR1 is MDHEN, CDR2 SYDVKM, per germline. This CDR3 region has 11 residues. The CDR3 sequence: CASDARDEQFF. The CDR3 DNA reads as TGTGCCAGCGACGCTCGGGATGAGCAGTTCTTC.

The J gene is TRBJ2-5, the V gene TRBV7-8; 7 nucleotides line up with TRBD1. From germline, CDR1 is SGHVS and CDR2 FQNEAQ. Germline trimming cut 3 bases from V and 2 bases from J; bases unmatched to any gene: 3. The CDR3 is 14 amino acids. Here the CDR3 reads CASSFGTAQETQYF. CDR3 sequence (DNA): TGTGCCAGCAGCTTTGGGACAGCGCAAGAGACCCAGTACTTC.

The genes are TRBV10-3 and TRBJ1-2; D might be TRBD1 (6 bases). Germline V gene data show CDR1 as ENHRY and CDR2 as SYGVKD. V shed 4 bases and J shed 4 bases, with 13 bases lying between them. CDR3 length equals 14 residues. The chain's CDR3 is CAISADLQGYGYTF. The CDR3 DNA follows: TGTGCCATCAGTGCAGACCTACAGGGCTATGGCTACACCTTC.

This rearrangement joins TRBV6-5 to TRBJ1-2; 8 bases agree with TRBD1. This CDR3 has 15 amino acids. The germline V gene encodes CDR1 MNHEY and CDR2 SVGAGI. The V and J ends lost 6 bases and 0 bases, in that order; junction bases with no gene match: 6. In nucleotides, the CDR3 is TGTGCCAGCAGCCTGGACAGGGCCGCTAACTATGGCTACACCTTC. This sequence encodes CASSLDRAANYGYTF.

The genes are TRBV24-1 and TRBJ2-7, with 11 bases matching TRBD2. Germline V gene lookup returns CDR1 KGHDR and CDR2 SFDVKD. This CDR3 region has 16 residues. Trimming took 3 bases from V and 2 from J; bases not matched to a gene: 5. The CDR3 bases are TGTGCCACCAGTGATACCGGGACTAGCGGCACCTACGAGCAGTACTTC. It specifies CATSDTGTSGTYEQYF.

This chain joins TRBV7-2 and TRBJ1-4, with 9 positions matching TRBD1. From germline, CDR1 is SGHTA and CDR2 FQGNSA. After removal of 5 bases from V and 7 bases from J, the junction contained 11 bases not matched to a gene. This CDR3 is 16 amino acids long. CDR3 in DNA: TGTGCCAGCAGCCCGGGACAGGGCCCCTTAGGTGAAAAACTGTTTTTT. It codes for CASSPGQGPLGEKLFF.

The chain employs TRBV11-2 and TRBJ2-1; TRBD1 matches at 7 bases. V was clipped by 10 bases and J by 0 bases; unmatched bases: 3. This CDR3 region has 13 residues. Germline CDR1 reads SGHAT; CDR2 reads FQNNGV. DNA for the CDR3: TGTGCCACCGGGACAGACTCCTACAATGAGCAGTTCTTC. Amino acids: CATGTDSYNEQFF.

The count of this clone is one. The rearrangement joins TRBV30 to TRBJ2-3; 14 bases agree with TRBD2. The CDR3 has 18 amino acids. From germline, CDR1 is GTSNPN and CDR2 SVGIG (reference sequence). After removal of 0 bases from V and 5 bases from J, the junction contained 10 bases not matched to a gene. The CDR3 sequence: CAWSVTLTSGREEDTQYF. In nucleotides, the CDR3 is TGTGCCTGGAGTGTAACCTTGACTAGCGGGAGGGAGGAAGATACGCAGTATTTT. The full variable domain, completed using reference TRBV30 and TRBJ2-3, is SQTIHQWPATLVQPVGSPLSLECTVEGTSNPNLYWYRQAAGRGLQLLFYSVGIGQISSEVPQNLSASRPQDRQFILSSKKLLLSDSGFYLCAWSVTLTSGREEDTQYFGPGTRLTVL.

The chain is built from TRBV7-6 and TRBJ1-1; 8 bases fit TRBD1. The CDR3 totals 16 residues. J was trimmed by 1 base and V by 5 bases; bases with no gene match: 9. Germline CDR1 SGHVS, CDR2 FNYEAQ. This chain's CDR3 is CASSQRTGWTNTEAFF. The CDR3 DNA sequence: TGTGCCAGCAGCCAAAGGACAGGGTGGACGAACACTGAAGCTTTCTTT.

The chain links TRBV15 to TRBJ2-7; D possibly corresponds to TRBD2 (6 bases). The CDR3 consists of 15 residues. Trimming left V 5 bases short and J 2 bases short, with 16 bases between. Germline V gives CDR1 LNHNV, CDR2 YYDKDF (reference sequence). The CDR3 region has the DNA TGTGCCACCAGCGGCGGAGGGGCGGCAGCCTACGAGCAGTACTTC. This sequence encodes CATSGGGAAAYEQYF.

The V and J genes are TRBV27 and TRBJ1-3, with 11 bases aligning to TRBD1. Germline loops: CDR1 MNHEY, CDR2 SMNVEV (reference sequence). The ends lost 6 bases at V and 7 bases at J; junction bases unmatched: 5. This CDR3 spans 14 amino acids. In nucleotides, the CDR3 is TGTGCCAGCAGCTTCGGACAGGGGGCCAACACCATATATTTT. Residues: CASSFGQGANTIYF.

The rearrangement links TRBV4-3 to TRBJ2-5; TRBD1 agrees at 7 bases. Trimming took 0 bases from V and 3 from J; bases not matched to a gene: 1. The CDR3 consists of 14 residues. Germline CDR1 is LGHNA and CDR2 is YSLEER. The CDR3 nucleotides read TGCGCCAGCAGCCAAGATGGGACAGAAGAGACCCAGTACTTC. Amino acids: CASSQDGTEETQYF.

The chain employs TRBV6-6 and TRBJ1-6, with 11 bases that match TRBD1. The CDR3 runs to 14 residues. Looked up from germline, CDR1 is MNHNY and CDR2 is SVGAGI (reference sequence). The J segment lost 9 bases and the V segment lost 2 bases, leaving 0 bases of the junction unmatched. CDR3 nucleotides: TGTGCCAGCAGTTACGGGACAGGGGGTTCACCCCTCCACTTT. Protein: CASSYGTGGSPLHF.

Concerning this clone: Other nucleotide sequences in the sample specify the same CDR3. The CDR3 DNA follows: TGTGCCAGCAGCCTAGCGGGGGAGCAGTTCTTC. Protein product: CASSLAGEQFF. V gene TRBV11-2 combines with J gene TRBJ2-1, with 9 positions matching TRBD2. The germline V gene encodes CDR1 SGHAT and CDR2 FQNNGV. J lost 10 bases, V lost 5 bases, and 0 bases had no gene match. CDR3 length: 11 amino acids.

V is TRBV27 and J is TRBJ2-2; tentative D call: TRBD2 (5 bases). The germline CDR1 and CDR2 sequences are MNHEY and SMNVEV (reference sequence). Trimming took 7 bases from V and 1 from J, leaving 7 bases between them. The CDR3 runs 13 residues. CDR3 bases: TGTGCCAGCACCGGAGGGAACACCGGGGAGCTGTTTTTT. It specifies CASTGGNTGELFF.